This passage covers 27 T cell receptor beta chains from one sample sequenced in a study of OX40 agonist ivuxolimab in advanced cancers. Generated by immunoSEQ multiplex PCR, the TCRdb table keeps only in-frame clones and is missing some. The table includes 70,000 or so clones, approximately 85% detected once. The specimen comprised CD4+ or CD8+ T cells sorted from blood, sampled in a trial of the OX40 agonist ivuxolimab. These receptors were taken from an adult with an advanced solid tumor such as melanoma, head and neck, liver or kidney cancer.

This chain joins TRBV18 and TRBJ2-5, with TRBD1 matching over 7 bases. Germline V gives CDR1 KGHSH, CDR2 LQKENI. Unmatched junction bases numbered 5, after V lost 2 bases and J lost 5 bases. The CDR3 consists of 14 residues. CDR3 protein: CASSPNRGYETQYF. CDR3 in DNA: TGTGCCAGCTCACCAAACAGGGGTTACGAGACCCAGTACTTC.

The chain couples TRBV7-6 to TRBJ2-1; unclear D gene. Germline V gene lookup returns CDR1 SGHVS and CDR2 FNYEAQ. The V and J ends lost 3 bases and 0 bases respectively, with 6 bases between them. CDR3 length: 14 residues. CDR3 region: CASSLAFSYNEQFF. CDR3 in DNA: TGTGCCAGCAGCTTGGCTTTCTCCTACAATGAGCAGTTCTTC.

CDR3 sequence (DNA): TGTGCCATCAGTGAGTCGACTAGCGGATACAATGAGCAGTTCTTC. Its translation is CAISESTSGYNEQFF. This chain connects TRBV10-3 to TRBJ2-1; 9 bases agree with TRBD2. The CDR3 sequence is 15 residues long. The V gene end was trimmed by 0 bases and the J gene end by 4 bases; junction bases not matched to a gene: 1. Germline V gene lookup returns CDR1 ENHRY and CDR2 SYGVKD.

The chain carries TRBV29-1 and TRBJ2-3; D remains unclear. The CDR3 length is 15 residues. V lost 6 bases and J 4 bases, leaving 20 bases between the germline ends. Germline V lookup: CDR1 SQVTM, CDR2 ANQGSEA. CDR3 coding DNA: TGCAGCGTATACGCGATGAGCCATTCACCAGATACGCAGTATTTT. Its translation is CSVYAMSHSPDTQYF.

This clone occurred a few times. The CDR3 sequence: CASSVERGTEAFF. CDR3 DNA: TGTGCCAGCTCAGTGGAGAGGGGCACTGAAGCTTTCTTT. The rearrangement links TRBV18 to TRBJ1-1, with TRBD1 as a possible D gene (5 bases). The CDR3 is 13 residues long. Germline V lookup: CDR1 KGHSH, CDR2 LQKENI. V lost 5 bases and J lost 4, with 11 bases in between.

CDR3 sequence: CASSRGLAGYEQYF. CDR3 in DNA: TGCGCCAGCAGCCGGGGACTAGCGGGCTACGAGCAGTACTTC. This chain links TRBV5-1 with TRBJ2-7, with TRBD2 matching 12 bases. The V and J ends lost 4 bases and 3 bases, in that order; junction bases with no gene match: 2. CDR3 size: 14 residues. CDR1 is SGHRS, CDR2 YFSETQ, per germline.

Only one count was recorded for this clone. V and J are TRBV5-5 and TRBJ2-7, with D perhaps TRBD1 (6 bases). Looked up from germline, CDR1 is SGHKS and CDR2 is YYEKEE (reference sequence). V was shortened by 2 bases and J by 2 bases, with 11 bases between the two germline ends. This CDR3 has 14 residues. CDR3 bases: TGTGCCAGCAGCTTTTTACAGGGTCCCTACGAGCAGTACTTC. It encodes CASSFLQGPYEQYF. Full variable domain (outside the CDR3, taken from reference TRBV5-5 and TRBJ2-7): DAGVTQSPTHLIKTRGQQVTLRCSPISGHKSVSWYQQVLGQGPQFIFQYYEKEERGRGNFPDRFSARQFPNYSSELNVNALLLGDSALYLCASSFLQGPYEQYFGPGTRLTVT.

The CDR3 is CASSRPRGTDTQYF. CDR3 nucleotides: TGTGCCAGCAGCCGTCCCAGAGGCACAGATACGCAGTATTTT. The chain is built from TRBV5-6 and TRBJ2-3; no clear D. Germline values: CDR1 SGHDT, CDR2 YYEEEE. With 4 bases removed from V and 1 base from J, the gap between germline ends came to 10 bases. The CDR3 runs 14 residues.

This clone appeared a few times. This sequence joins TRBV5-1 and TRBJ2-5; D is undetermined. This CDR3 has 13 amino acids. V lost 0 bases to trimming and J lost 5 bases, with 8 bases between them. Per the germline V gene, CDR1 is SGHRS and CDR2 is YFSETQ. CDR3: CASSLASMETQYF. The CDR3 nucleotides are TGCGCCAGCAGCTTGGCGAGTATGGAGACCCAGTACTTC. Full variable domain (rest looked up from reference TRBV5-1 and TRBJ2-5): KAGVTQTPRYLIKTRGQQVTLSCSPISGHRSVSWYQQTPGQGLQFLFEYFSETQRNKGNFPGRFSGRQFSNSRSEMNVSTLELGDSALYLCASSLASMETQYFGPGTRLLVL.

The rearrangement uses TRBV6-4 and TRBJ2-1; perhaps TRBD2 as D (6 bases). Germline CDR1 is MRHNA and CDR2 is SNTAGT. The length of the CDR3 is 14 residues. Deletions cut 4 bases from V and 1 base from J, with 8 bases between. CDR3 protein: CASSARGSYNEQFF. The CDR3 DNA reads TGTGCCAGCAGTGCCCGGGGGTCCTACAATGAGCAGTTCTTC.

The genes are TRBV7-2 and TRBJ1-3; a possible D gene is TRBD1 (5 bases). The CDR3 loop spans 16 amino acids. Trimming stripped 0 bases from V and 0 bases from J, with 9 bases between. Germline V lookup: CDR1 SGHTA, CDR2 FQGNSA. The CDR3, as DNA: TGTGCCAGCAGCTTAGCCGGGACCTACTCTGGAAACACCATATATTTT. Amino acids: CASSLAGTYSGNTIYF. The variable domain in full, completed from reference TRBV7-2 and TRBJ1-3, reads GAGVSQSPSNKVTEKGKDVELRCDPISGHTALYWYRQSLGQGLEFLIYFQGNSAPDKSGLPSDRFSAERTGGSVSTLTIQRTQQEDSAVYLCASSLAGTYSGNTIYFGEGSWLTVV.

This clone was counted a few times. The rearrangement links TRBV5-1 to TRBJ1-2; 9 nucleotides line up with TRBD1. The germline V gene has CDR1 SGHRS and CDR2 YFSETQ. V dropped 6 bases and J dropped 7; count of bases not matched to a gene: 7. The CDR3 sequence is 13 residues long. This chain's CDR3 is CASTGDRVRGYTF. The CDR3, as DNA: TGCGCCAGCACAGGGGACAGGGTTCGTGGCTACACCTTC. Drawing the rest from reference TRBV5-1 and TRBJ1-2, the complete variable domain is KAGVTQTPRYLIKTRGQQVTLSCSPISGHRSVSWYQQTPGQGLQFLFEYFSETQRNKGNFPGRFSGRQFSNSRSEMNVSTLELGDSALYLCASTGDRVRGYTFGSGTRLTVV.

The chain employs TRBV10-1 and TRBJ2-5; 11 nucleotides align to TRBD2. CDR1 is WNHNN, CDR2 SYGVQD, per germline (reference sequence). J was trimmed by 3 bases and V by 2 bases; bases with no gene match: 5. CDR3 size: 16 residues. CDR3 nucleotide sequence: TGCGCCAGCAGTGAGCGTCCGGGACTAGCGGAAGAGACCCAGTACTTC. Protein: CASSERPGLAEETQYF.

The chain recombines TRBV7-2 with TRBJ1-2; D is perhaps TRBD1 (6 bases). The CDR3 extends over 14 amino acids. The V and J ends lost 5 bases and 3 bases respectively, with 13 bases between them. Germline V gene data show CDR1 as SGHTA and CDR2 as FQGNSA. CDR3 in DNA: TGTGCCAGCAGCCCGACAGGCTCTTACTATGGCTACACCTTC. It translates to CASSPTGSYYGYTF.

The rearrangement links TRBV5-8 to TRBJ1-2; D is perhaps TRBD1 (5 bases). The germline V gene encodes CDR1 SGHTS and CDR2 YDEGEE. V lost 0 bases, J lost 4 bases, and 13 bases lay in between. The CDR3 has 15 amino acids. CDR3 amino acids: CASSLGGLQGYGYTF. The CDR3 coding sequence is TGTGCCAGCAGCTTGGGAGGGCTTCAGGGCTATGGCTACACCTTC.

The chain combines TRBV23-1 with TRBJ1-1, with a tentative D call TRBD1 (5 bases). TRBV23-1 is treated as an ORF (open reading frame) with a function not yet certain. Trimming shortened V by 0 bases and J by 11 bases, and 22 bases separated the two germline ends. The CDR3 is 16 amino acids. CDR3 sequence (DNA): TGCGCCAGCAGTCAATCGAGCGGTATGGGGCGTCCGGAGGCTTTCTTT. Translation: CASSQSSGMGRPEAFF.

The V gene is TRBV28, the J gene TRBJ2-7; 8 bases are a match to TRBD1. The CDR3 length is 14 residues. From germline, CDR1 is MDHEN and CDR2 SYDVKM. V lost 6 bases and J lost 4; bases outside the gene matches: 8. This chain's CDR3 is CASSLTGVSYEQYF. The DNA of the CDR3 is TGTGCCAGCAGCCTGACAGGGGTTTCGTACGAGCAGTACTTC.

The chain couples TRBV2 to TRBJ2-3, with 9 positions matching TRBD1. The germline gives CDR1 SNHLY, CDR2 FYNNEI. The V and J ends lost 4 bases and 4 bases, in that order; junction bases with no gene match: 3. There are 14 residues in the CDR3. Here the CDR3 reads CASSGDRGADTQYF. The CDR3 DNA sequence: TGTGCCAGCAGTGGCGACAGGGGGGCAGATACGCAGTATTTT. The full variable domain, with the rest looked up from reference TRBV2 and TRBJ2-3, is EPEVTQTPSHQVTQMGQEVILRCVPISNHLYFYWYRQILGQKVEFLVSFYNNEISEKSEIFDDQFSVERPDGSNFTLKIRSTKLEDSAMYFCASSGDRGADTQYFGPGTRLTVL.

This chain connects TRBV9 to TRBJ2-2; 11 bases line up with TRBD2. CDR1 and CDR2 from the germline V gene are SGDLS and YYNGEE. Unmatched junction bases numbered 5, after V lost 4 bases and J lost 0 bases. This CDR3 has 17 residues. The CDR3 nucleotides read TGTGCCAGCAGCTTCGGGACTAGCGGAACGAACACCGGGGAGCTGTTTTTT. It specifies CASSFGTSGTNTGELFF.

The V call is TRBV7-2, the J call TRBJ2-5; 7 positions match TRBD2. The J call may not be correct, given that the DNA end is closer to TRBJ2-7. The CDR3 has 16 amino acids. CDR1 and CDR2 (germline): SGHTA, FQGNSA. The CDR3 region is CASSLAGAGAAYEQYF. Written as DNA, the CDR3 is TGTGCCAGCAGCTTAGCAGGCGCGGGAGCCGCCTACGAGCAGTACTTC.

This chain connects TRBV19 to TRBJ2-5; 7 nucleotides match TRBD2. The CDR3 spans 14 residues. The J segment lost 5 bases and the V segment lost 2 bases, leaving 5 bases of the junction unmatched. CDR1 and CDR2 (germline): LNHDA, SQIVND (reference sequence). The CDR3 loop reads CASSIRGDGETQYF. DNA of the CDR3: TGTGCCAGTAGTATACGGGGGGACGGGGAGACCCAGTACTTC.

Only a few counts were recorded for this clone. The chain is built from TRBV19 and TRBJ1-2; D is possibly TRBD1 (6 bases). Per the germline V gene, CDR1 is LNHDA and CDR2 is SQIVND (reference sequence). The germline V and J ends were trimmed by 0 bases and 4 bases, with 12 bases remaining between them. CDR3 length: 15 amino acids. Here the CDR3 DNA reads TGTGCCAGTAGTATAGAAGCAGGGGACCCCTATGGCTACACCTTC. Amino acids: CASSIEAGDPYGYTF.

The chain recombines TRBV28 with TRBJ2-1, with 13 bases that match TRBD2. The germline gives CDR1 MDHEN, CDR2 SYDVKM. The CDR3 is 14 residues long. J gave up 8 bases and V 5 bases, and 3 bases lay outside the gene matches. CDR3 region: CASSGTSGTYEQFF. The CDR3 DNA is TGTGCCAGCAGTGGGACTAGCGGGACATATGAGCAGTTCTTC.

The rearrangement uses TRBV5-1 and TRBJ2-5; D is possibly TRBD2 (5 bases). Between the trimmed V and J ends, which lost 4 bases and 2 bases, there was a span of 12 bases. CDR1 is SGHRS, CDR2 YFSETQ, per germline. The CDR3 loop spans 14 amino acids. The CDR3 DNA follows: TGCGCCAGCAGCGTGAGCGGACTTCAAGAGACCCAGTACTTC. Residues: CASSVSGLQETQYF. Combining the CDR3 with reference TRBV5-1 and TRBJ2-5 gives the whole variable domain KAGVTQTPRYLIKTRGQQVTLSCSPISGHRSVSWYQQTPGQGLQFLFEYFSETQRNKGNFPGRFSGRQFSNSRSEMNVSTLELGDSALYLCASSVSGLQETQYFGPGTRLLVL.

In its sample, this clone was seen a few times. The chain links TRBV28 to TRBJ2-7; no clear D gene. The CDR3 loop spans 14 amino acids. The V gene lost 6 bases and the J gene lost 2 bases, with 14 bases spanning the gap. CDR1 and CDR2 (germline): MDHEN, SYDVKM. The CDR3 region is CASRTDVETYEQYF. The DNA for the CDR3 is TGTGCCAGCAGAACTGACGTAGAGACCTACGAGCAGTACTTC.

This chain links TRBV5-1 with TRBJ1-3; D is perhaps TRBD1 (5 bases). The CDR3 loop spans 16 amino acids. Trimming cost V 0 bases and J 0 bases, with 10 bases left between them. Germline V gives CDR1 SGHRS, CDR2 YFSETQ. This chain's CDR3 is CASSLGQQDSGNTIYF. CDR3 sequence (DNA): TGCGCCAGCAGCTTGGGGCAACAGGACTCTGGAAACACCATATATTTT.

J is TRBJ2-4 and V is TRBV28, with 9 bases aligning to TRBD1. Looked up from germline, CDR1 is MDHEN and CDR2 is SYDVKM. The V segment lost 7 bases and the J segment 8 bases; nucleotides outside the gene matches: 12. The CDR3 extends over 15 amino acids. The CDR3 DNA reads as TGTGCCAGCATCCCTCAGGGACAGGGACAAGACATTCAGTACTTC. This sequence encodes CASIPQGQGQDIQYF. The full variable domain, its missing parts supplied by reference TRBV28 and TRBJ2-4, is DVKVTQSSRYLVKRTGEKVFLECVQDMDHENMFWYRQDPGLGLRLIYFSYDVKMKEKGDIPEGYSVSREKKERFSLILESASTNQTSMYLCASIPQGQGQDIQYFGAGTRLSVL.